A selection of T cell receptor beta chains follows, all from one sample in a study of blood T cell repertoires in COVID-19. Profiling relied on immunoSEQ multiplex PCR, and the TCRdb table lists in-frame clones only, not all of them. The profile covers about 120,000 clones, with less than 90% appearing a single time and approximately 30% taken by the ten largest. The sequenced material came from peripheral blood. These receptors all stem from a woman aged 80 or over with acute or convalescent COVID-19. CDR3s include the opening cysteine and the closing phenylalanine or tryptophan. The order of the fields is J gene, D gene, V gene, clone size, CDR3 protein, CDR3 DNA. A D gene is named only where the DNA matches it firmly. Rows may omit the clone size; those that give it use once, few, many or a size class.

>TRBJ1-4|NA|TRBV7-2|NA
CASSLTGTTNEKLFF
TGTGCCAGCAGCTTAACGGGGACAACTAATGAAAAACTGTTTTTT
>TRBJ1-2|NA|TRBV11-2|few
CASSLDLGGSVRGYTF
TGTGCCAGCAGCTTAGATTTAGGGGGTAGCGTTCGTGGCTACACCTTC
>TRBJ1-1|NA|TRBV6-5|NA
CASRDWTTGEAFF
TGTGCCAGCAGAGACTGGACAACGGGTGAAGCTTTCTTT
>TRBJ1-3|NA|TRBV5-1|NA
CASSFEGANTIYF
TGCGCCAGCAGCTTCGAAGGGGCCAACACCATATATTTT
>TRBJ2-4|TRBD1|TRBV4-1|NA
CASSQAGTGGNIQYF
TGCGCCAGCAGCCAGGCCGGGACAGGGGGGAACATTCAGTACTTC
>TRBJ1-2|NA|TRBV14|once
CASSPDHNYGYTF
TGTGCCAGCAGCCCAGACCATAACTATGGCTACACCTTC
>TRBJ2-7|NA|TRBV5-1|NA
CASTVDGSSYEQYF
TGCGCCAGCACCGTTGACGGGAGCTCCTACGAGCAGTACTTC
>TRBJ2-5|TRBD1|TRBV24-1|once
CATSPTDRLETQYF
TGTGCCACCAGCCCAACGGACAGGCTTGAGACCCAGTACTTC
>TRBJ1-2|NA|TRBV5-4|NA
CASSLVTDYGYTF
TGTGCCAGCAGCTTAGTTACAGACTATGGCTACACCTTC
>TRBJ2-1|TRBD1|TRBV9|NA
CASAPTGGGYNEQFF
TGTGCCAGCGCCCCGACAGGGGGTGGCTACAATGAGCAGTTCTTC
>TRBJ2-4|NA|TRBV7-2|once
CASSAGGWGNIQYF
TGTGCCAGCAGCGCCGGGGGATGGGGAAACATTCAGTACTTC
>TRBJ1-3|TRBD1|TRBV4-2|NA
CASSQEGHRGHSGNTIYF
TGTGCCAGCAGCCAAGAGGGACACAGGGGCCACTCTGGAAACACCATATATTTT
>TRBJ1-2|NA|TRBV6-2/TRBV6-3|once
CASSPAGYQANYGYTF
TGTGCCAGCAGCCCTGCGGGGTATCAAGCTAACTATGGCTACACCTTC
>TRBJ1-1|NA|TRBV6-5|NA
CASSYSGHQNTEAFF
TGTGCCAGCAGTTATTCGGGACACCAGAACACTGAAGCTTTCTTT
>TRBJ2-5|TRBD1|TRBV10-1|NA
CASSESLTGARMTQYF
TGCGCCAGCAGTGAGTCGTTGACAGGGGCGCGAATGACCCAGTACTTC
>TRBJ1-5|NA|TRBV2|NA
CASSESYGNQPQHF
TGTGCCAGCAGTGAATCCTACGGTAATCAGCCCCAGCATTTT
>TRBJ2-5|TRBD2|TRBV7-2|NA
CASSNPWGSGGETQYF
TGTGCCAGCAGCAATCCCTGGGGTAGCGGGGGAGAGACCCAGTACTTC
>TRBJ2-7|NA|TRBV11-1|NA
CASSLAGTAKGYEQYF
TGTGCCAGCAGCTTAGCCGGGACTGCCAAAGGTTACGAGCAGTACTTC
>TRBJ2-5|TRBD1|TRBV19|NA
CASSIRRGPNCGETQYF
TGTGCCAGTAGTATCCGCAGGGGGCCCAATTGTGGGGAGACCCAGTACTTC
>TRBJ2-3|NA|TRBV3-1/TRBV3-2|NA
CASSRGGAGDTQYF
TGTGCCAGCAGCCGCGGCGGAGCGGGAGATACGCAGTATTTT
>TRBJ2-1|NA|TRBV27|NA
CASRGRGGNYNEQFF
TGTGCCAGCAGAGGTAGAGGCGGGAATTACAATGAGCAGTTCTTC
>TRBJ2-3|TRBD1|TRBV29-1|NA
CSVDRGRDTQYF
TGCAGCGTCGACAGGGGCCGGGATACGCAGTATTTT
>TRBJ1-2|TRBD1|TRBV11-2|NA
CASRKGGQGGSGSYGYTF
TGTGCCAGCAGGAAAGGGGGACAGGGAGGTTCAGGGTCCTATGGCTACACCTTC
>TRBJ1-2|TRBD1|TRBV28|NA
CASSPGQVGNYGYTF
TGTGCCAGCAGTCCCGGACAGGTGGGGAACTATGGCTACACCTTC
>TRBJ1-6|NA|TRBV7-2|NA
CASSFGFLSRPLHF
TGTGCCAGCAGCTTCGGGTTTCTGTCGAGGCCTCTCCACTTT
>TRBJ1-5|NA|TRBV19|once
CASSITGRYQPQHF
TGTGCCAGTAGTATCACTGGGAGGTATCAGCCCCAGCATTTT
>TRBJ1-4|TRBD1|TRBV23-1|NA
CASSQSDRPNEKLFF
TGCGCCAGCAGTCAATCGGACAGGCCTAATGAAAAACTGTTTTTT
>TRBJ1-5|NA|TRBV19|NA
CASSIRLQTAANQPQHF
TGTGCCAGTAGTATACGGCTGCAGACGGCGGCCAATCAGCCCCAGCATTTT
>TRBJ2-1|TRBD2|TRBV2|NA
CASMLPGLAGTNEQFF
TGTGCCAGCATGCTCCCGGGACTAGCGGGGACCAATGAGCAGTTCTTC
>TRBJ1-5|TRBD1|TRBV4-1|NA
CASSQDPTGGSNQPQHF
TGCGCCAGCAGCCAGGACCCAACAGGGGGTAGCAATCAGCCCCAGCATTTT
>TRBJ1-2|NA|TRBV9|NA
CASSPRTIASYGYTF
TGTGCCAGCAGCCCCCGGACAATAGCTTCTTATGGCTACACCTTC
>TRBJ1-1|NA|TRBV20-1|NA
CSCSGFTEAFF
TGCAGTTGCTCAGGGTTTACTGAAGCTTTCTTT
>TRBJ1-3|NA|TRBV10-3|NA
CAISESTQISGNTIYF
TGTGCCATCAGTGAGTCGACTCAGATCTCTGGAAACACCATATATTTT